These 3 T cell receptor beta chains share one sample of origin, sequenced in a study of cytomegalovirus exposure and HLA in healthy donors. Using immunoSEQ multiplex PCR, the repertoire was profiled, and TCRdb retains in-frame clones only, with some absent. The sample lists nearly 200,000 clones; more than 65% were seen once. Sequencing used PBMCs. These receptors came from a woman aged 25 to 39 in good health and CMV-seropositive.

This clone was counted a few times. A junction boundary mismatches the germline segment, possibly from a read error. The chain links TRBV7-7 to TRBJ2-1, with a tentative D call TRBD1 (6 bases). There are 14 residues in the CDR3. Per germline, CDR1 SSHAT and CDR2 FNYEAQ (reference sequence). The CDR3 nucleotides read TGTGCTAGCAGCCGGGACACGTCGGACAATGAGCAGTTCTTC. It encodes CASSRDTSDNEQFF. The full variable domain, completed using reference TRBV7-7 and TRBJ2-1, is GAGVSQSPRYKVTKRGQDVTLRCDPISSHATLYWYQQALGQGPEFLTYFNYEAQPDKSGLPSDRFSAERPEGSISTLTIQRTEQRDSAMYRCASSRDTSDNEQFFGPGTRLTVL.

The chain carries TRBV7-2 and TRBJ2-2; perhaps TRBD1 as D (5 bases). V was trimmed by 7 bases and J by 7 bases, leaving 10 bases between them. CDR1 is SGHTA and CDR2 is FQGNSA in the germline V gene. This CDR3 region has 12 residues. The CDR3 DNA follows: TGTGCCAGCACCTCCCAGGGCGGGGAGCTGTTTTTT. Its protein is CASTSQGGELFF.

The genes are TRBV19 and TRBJ2-6; D is possibly TRBD1 (5 bases). Trimming took off 4 bases at V and 1 base at J, with 20 bases between the two ends. Germline values: CDR1 LNHDA, CDR2 SQIVND (reference sequence). The CDR3 totals 19 residues. The CDR3 region has the DNA TGTGCCAGTAGTACCTCTAGGGCAGGGTCTAGTTCTGGGGCCAACGTCCTGACTTTC. This codes for CASSTSRAGSSSGANVLTF.